The entry below gives a single T cell receptor (beta chain) sequence along with its context. This clonotype was picked up many times. Its antigen remains unidentified. Per-base quality was not reported, and no clone a single base away is much larger than it. This record belongs to a study of T cells in Graves' hyperthyroidism and ophthalmopathy (dated by TCRdb to about 2019). In terms of the full investigation: TCR V-J signatures able to tell the groups apart were searched for in a discovery cohort of 90 to 100 patients, of whom roughly 42 had Graves' ophthalmopathy and roughly 58 had stable Graves' hyperthyroidism. Whether ophthalmopathy could be predicted prospectively was tested in an independent validation cohort made up of 18 to 20 hyperthyroidism patients plus 17 patients who later progressed to ophthalmopathy. The 95 to 100 discovery patients were randomly divided into training and test sets at a 7:3 ratio. Thyroid tissue and blood T-cell repertoires from several Graves' hyperthyroidism patients were also compared in the study. After sampling, hyperthyroidism patients received methimazole starting at 30 mg daily, and ophthalmopathy patients received high-dose intravenous methylprednisolone. According to the paper, TCR Vbeta CDR3 sequencing was carried out on approximately 140 peripheral blood samples, which came from fewer than 50 ophthalmopathy, some 73 hyperthyroidism and approximately 17 progressor patients. The investigation overall reported the following: Sample size was not statistically predetermined, and blinding of investigators to group allocation was not performed. Most expanded thyroid clonotypes (frequency above 0.001) were also detected in blood, suggesting blood repertoires may reflect thyroid immune responses. Ophthalmopathy was separated from stable hyperthyroidism by a 13 V-J signature model, with approximately 90% sensitivity and roughly 81% specificity obtained in cross-validation and 80%/75% obtained in testing. In validation, the model predicted progression to ophthalmopathy a median of roughly 6.5 months before onset, with over 60% sensitivity and just under 75% specificity.

Any patient with an uncontrolled infection, another autoimmune disease, pregnancy or lactation was excluded. Clinical symptoms, serum thyroxine and TRAb, thyroid ultrasound, and orbital computed tomography formed the basis for the diagnoses. Total RNA was extracted using Trizol reagent, and RNA quality was assessed on an Agilent 2100 Bioanalyzer. The TCR beta CDR3 regions were amplified from the RNA transcripts. The TCR CDR3 was subjected to a first round of RT-PCR using the HTBI primer set and the Qiagen OneStep RT-PCR kit. Libraries were constructed in a second round of multiplex PCR, after which size selection and purification were performed. Libraries were sequenced paired-end with 100 bp reads on an Illumina HiSeq2000. As for the authors' bioinformatics: SOAPnuke was used to process the raw data, with reads discarded if the reads contained adapters or uncalled bases, had a mean Phred below 15, or lacked an exact constant-primer or identifier match. COPE v1.2.5 was used to merge high-quality paired reads, and clonotypes were defined as unique nucleotide sequences. Clonotypes were aligned to IMGT TRBV, TRBD and TRBJ reference segments using MiTCR v1.1. Only V-J combinations with frequency above 0.0001, covering 99% to 99.2% of repertoires, were analysed. A TCS score was defined as the ratio of F50 (clonal expansion) to E x V (chaos), with BLOSUM62-based TCRdist applied between CDR3 peptides within each V-J. Welch's t-statistics and random forest reduced around 550 V-J features to under 15, which were used in a naive Bayes classifier (R e1071). The Morisita-Horn index was used to measure how similar the thyroid and blood repertoires were. TCRdb reanalyzed the raw reads on its own, using fastp at Q25 for trimming and MiXCR for clone calling, and kept in-frame beta chains. Entries that share a CDR3 protein sequence are merged under the most common genes and DNA. The V and J calls come from TCRdb's annotation, not from the publication. The sample records 660,000 or so distinct CDR3 sequences, 45% of which are singletons. The ten largest clones capture less than 9.5% of the sample.

V is pared back by 1 base and J by 4 bases, with 13 bases lying between the germline termini. The CDR3 runs 15 residues from the cysteine to the phenylalanine. The retained sequence is limited to the CDR3, 45 bases, with the frame set at the first base. According to the germline V gene, CDR1 reads SGHVS and CDR2 reads FNYEAQ. Sequenced sample: peripheral blood or thyroid tissue (not recorded which). The sequence links TRBV7-6 to TRBJ2-5; a tentative D call is TRBD1 (6 bases match). The clonotype originates from an adult man with Graves' disease, either hyperthyroidism or ophthalmopathy (not recorded which). The DNA sequence reads TGTGCCAGCAGCTTAGTTGCAGGGGCCGCAGAGACCCAGTACTTC. This codes for CASSLVAGAAETQYF.